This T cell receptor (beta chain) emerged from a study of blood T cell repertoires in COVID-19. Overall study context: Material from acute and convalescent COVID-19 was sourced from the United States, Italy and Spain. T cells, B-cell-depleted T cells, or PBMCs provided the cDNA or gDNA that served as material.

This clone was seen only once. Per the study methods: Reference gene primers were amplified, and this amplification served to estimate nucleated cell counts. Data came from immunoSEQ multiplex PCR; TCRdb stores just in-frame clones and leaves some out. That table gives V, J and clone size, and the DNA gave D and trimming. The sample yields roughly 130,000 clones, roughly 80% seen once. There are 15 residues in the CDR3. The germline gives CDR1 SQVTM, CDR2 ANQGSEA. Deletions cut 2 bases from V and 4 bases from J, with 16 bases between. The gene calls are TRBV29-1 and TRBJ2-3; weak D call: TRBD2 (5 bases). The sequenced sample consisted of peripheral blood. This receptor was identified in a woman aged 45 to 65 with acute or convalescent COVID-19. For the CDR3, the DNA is TGCAGCGTTGAAATTACGAGGGCTTCGGCAGATACGCAGTATTTT. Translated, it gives CSVEITRASADTQYF.